This T cell receptor (beta chain) was found in a study of radiotherapy plus CTLA-4 blockade in lung cancer. Study results and caveats: The best predictor of response was reported to be early blood T cell clone dynamics, with interferon-beta.

Sequencing was performed with immunoSEQ multiplex PCR; in TCRdb, only in-frame clones are kept and a portion is missing. This sample has 81,000 or so clones; about 85% occur once, and the top ten carry approximately 14%. The CDR3 extends over 15 amino acids. CDR1 MDHEN and CDR2 SYDVKM come from the germline V gene. V shed 4 bases, J shed 4 bases, and the junction held 4 bases outside the gene matches. Remarks on this clone: The antigen remains unidentified.

The source was peripheral blood, collected from a patient treated with radiotherapy plus ipilimumab. This chain links TRBV28 with TRBJ2-1; 10 nucleotides align to TRBD2. The sequence derives from a human donor with non-small cell lung cancer that progressed on radiotherapy plus ipilimumab. The CDR3 nucleotides are TGTGCCAGCAGTTCTAGCGGGGGTCTTTACAATGAGCAGTTCTTC. Translation gives CASSSSGGLYNEQFF. Full variable domain (rest looked up from reference TRBV28 and TRBJ2-1): DVKVTQSSRYLVKRTGEKVFLECVQDMDHENMFWYRQDPGLGLRLIYFSYDVKMKEKGDIPEGYSVSREKKERFSLILESASTNQTSMYLCASSSSGGLYNEQFFGPGTRLTVL.